Sequencing of this TCR beta chain was carried out in a study of blood T cells in healthy people across ages. All donors came from Russia, were Caucasian and healthy, and spanned ages about 6 to 100. Peripheral blood, approximately 10 milliliters per donor, was collected. Overall study results and limits: Roughly linear age-related decline in beta diversity appeared, significant by age roughly 40.

The length of the CDR3 is 15 residues. V was clipped by 3 bases and J by 0 bases, with 12 bases between them. The germline V gene encodes CDR1 MNHNY and CDR2 SVGAGI (reference sequence). As concerns this clonotype: Its antigen is still unknown.

Using a J-beta primer mix together with a sample-barcoded 5' primer, a second PCR was run for about 6 to 12 cycles. Each single sample gave us at least 2.5 million CDR3-containing paired-end reads. TCRdb reprocessed the 5' RACE reads via MiXCR and lists one record per CDR3 protein. The table shows 2 million or so distinct CDR3 sequences, with just under 50% occurring only once. Sample: blood. The chain combines TRBV6-6 with TRBJ2-7, with D possibly being TRBD1 (5 bases). This receptor was obtained from a woman aged 40 to 50 in good health. The CDR3 nucleotides are TGTGCCAGCAGTTATAACAGGATGAGCTCCTACGAGCAGTACTTC. Translating it yields CASSYNRMSSYEQYF.